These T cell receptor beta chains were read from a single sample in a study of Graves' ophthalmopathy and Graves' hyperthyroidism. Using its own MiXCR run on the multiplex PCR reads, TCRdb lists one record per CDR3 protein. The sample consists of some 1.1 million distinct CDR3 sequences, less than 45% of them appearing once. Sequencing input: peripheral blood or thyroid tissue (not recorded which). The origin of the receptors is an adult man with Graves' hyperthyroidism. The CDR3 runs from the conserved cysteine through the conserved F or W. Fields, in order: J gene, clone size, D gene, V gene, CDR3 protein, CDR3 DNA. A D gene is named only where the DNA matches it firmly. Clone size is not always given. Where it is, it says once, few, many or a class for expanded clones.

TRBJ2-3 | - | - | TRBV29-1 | CSVEDGGGLYTDTQYF | TGCAGCGTTGAGGACGGGGGTGGGCTTTACACAGATACGCAGTATTTT
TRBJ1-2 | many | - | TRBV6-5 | CASTLTVGGGDWYGYTF | TGTGCCAGCACCCTTACGGTTGGCGGCGGGGATTGGTATGGCTACACCTTC
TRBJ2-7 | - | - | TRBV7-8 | CASSPQGGLYEQYF | TGTGCCAGCAGCCCCCAGGGAGGTCTCTACGAGCAGTACTTC
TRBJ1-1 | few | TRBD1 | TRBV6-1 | CASRQGRPMNTEAFF | TGTGCCAGCAGACAGGGGAGGCCGATGAACACTGAAGCTTTCTTT
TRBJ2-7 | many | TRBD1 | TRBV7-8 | CASSAGQGREQYF | TGTGCCAGCAGTGCCGGACAGGGGAGGGAGCAGTACTTC
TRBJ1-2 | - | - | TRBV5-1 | CASSLAYHQTGYTF | TGCGCCAGCAGCTTGGCCTATCACCAGACTGGCTACACCTTC
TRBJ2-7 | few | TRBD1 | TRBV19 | CASKGGTGSYEQYF | TGTGCCAGTAAAGGAGGGACAGGGTCCTACGAGCAGTACTTC
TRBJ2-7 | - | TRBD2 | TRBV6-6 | CASREAGGSYEQYF | TGTGCCAGCCGGGAAGCGGGAGGGTCCTACGAGCAGTACTTC
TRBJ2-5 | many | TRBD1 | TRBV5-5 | CASSKTGTGRQETQYF | TGTGCCAGCAGCAAGACCGGGACAGGGCGACAAGAGACCCAGTACTTC
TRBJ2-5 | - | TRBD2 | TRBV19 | CASSIGLADLYQETQYF | TGTGCCAGTAGTATAGGCCTAGCGGACCTGTACCAAGAGACCCAGTACTTC
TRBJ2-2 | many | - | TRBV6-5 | CASSYTQGDTGELFF | TGTGCCAGCAGTTACACCCAGGGCGACACCGGGGAGCTGTTTTTT
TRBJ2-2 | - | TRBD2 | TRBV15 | CATSRGLAGVGVGELFF | TGTGCCACCAGCAGAGGACTAGCGGGAGTAGGGGTCGGGGAGCTGTTTTTT
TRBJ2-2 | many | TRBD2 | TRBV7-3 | CASSFSGAGVHGELFF | TGTGCCAGCAGCTTCTCAGGAGCGGGAGTTCACGGGGAGCTGTTTTTT
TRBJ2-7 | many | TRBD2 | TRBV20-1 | CSARLAGEYEQYF | TGCAGTGCTAGACTAGCGGGGGAATACGAGCAGTACTTC
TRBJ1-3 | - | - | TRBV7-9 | CASSSIVGNTIYF | TGTGCCAGCAGCTCGATCGTGGGGAACACCATATATTTT
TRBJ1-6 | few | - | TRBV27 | CASSLSPTGIVGSPLHF | TGTGCCAGCAGTTTATCGCCGACAGGCATCGTGGGTTCACCCCTCCACTTT
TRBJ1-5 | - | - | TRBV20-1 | CSARGGLHF | TGCAGTGCTAGAGGTGGGCTGCATTTT
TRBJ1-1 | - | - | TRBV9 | CASSVDGLDLFF | TGTGCCAGCAGCGTAGACGGACTGGATTTGTTCTTT
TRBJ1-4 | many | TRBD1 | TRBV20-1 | CSAIRQGYEKLFF | TGCAGTGCTATACGACAGGGCTACGAAAAACTGTTTTTT
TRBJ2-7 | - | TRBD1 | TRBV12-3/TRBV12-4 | CASSLVVGRGNSYEQYF | TGTGCCAGCAGTTTAGTAGTTGGCAGGGGGAACTCCTACGAGCAGTACTTC
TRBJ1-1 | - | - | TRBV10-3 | CASRVEAAFF | TGTGCCAGCAGGGTGGAGGCGGCTTTCTTT
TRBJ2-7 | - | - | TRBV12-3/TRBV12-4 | CASSLIGVREQYF | TGTGCCAGCAGTTTGATCGGGGTCCGCGAGCAGTACTTC
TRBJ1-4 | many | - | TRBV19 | CASSWGTRLFF | TGTGCCAGTAGTTGGGGGACCCGGCTGTTTTTT
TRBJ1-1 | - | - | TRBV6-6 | CASSYGQRNTEALF | TGTGCCAGCAGTTACGGACAGAGGAACACTGAAGCTCTCTTT
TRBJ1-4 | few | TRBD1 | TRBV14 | CASSQDVRGDRAFEKLFF | TGTGCCAGCAGCCAAGACGTGAGGGGAGACAGGGCGTTTGAAAAACTGTTTTTT
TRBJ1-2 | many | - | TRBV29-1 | CSVPEGRGVDYGYTF | TGCAGCGTTCCAGAGGGTAGGGGTGTGGACTATGGCTACACCTTC
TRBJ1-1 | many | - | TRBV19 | CASSPQVMNTEAFF | TGTGCCAGTAGTCCACAGGTAATGAACACTGAAGCTTTCTTT
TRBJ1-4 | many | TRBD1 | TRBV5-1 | CASSLVTGENEKLFF | TGCGCCAGCAGCTTGGTAACAGGGGAGAATGAAAAACTGTTTTTT
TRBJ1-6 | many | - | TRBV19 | CASSMGGFTYNSPLHF | TGTGCCAGTAGTATGGGGGGATTTACCTATAATTCACCCCTCCACTTT
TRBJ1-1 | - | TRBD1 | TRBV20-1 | CSARKTGNTGELGTEAFF | TGCAGTGCTAGAAAGACAGGGAACACCGGGGAGCTGGGCACTGAAGCTTTCTTT
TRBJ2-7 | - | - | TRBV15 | CATSRVGTYEQYF | TGTGCCACCAGCAGAGTTGGAACCTACGAGCAGTACTTC
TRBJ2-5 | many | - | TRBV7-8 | CASSPQRVQETQYF | TGTGCCAGCAGCCCGCAGCGGGTCCAAGAGACCCAGTACTTC
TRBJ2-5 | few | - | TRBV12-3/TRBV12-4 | CASSHRLRGAPQYF | TGTGCCAGCAGCCACAGACTTCGCGGGGCGCCCCAGTACTTC
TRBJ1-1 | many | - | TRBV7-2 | CASRFKQGNTEAFF | TGTGCCAGCAGGTTCAAGCAGGGTAACACTGAAGCTTTCTTT
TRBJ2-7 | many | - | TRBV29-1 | CSVRAGTHTTF | TGCAGCGTTCGTGCCGGGACCCATACCACCTTC
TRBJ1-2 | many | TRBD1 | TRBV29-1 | CSVLQGSAGYTF | TGCAGCGTCCTACAGGGGTCAGCGGGCTACACCTTC
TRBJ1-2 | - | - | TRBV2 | CASSPPGLGNYGYTF | TGTGCCAGCAGCCCGCCGGGTCTTGGTAACTATGGCTACACCTTC
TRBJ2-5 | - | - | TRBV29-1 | CSLESETQYF | TGCAGCTTGGAATCAGAGACCCAGTACTTC
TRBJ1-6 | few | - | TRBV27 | CASSLGISMSSPLHF | TGTGCCAGCAGTTTGGGGATAAGTATGAGTTCACCCCTCCACTTT
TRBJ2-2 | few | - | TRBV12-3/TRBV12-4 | CASSEVHAAGELFF | TGTGCCAGCAGCGAAGTGCATGCCGCCGGGGAGCTGTTTTTT
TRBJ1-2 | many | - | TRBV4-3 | CASSQDRSVTGGYTF | TGCGCCAGCAGCCAAGATCGGTCGGTCACCGGGGGCTACACCTTC
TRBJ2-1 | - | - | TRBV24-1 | CATSDYGDNNEQFF | TGTGCCACCAGTGATTACGGGGACAACAATGAGCAGTTCTTC
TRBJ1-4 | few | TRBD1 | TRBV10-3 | CASSWDRASTNEKLFF | TGTGCCAGCAGTTGGGACAGGGCTAGCACTAATGAAAAACTGTTTTTT
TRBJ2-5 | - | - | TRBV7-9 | CASSPGARFSERGQETQYF | TGTGCCAGCAGCCCCGGTGCCAGGTTCTCGGAACGGGGGCAAGAGACCCAGTACTTC
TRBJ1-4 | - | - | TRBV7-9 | CASSKGTASTNEKLFF | TGTGCCAGCAGTAAAGGGACGGCATCAACTAATGAAAAACTGTTTTTT
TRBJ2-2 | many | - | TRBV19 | CATSGVNENTGELFF | TGTGCCACTTCGGGGGTCAACGAGAACACCGGGGAGCTGTTTTTT
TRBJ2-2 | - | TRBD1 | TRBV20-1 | CSARPRTGTTGELFF | TGCAGTGCTAGACCCCGGACAGGGACCACCGGGGAGCTGTTTTTT